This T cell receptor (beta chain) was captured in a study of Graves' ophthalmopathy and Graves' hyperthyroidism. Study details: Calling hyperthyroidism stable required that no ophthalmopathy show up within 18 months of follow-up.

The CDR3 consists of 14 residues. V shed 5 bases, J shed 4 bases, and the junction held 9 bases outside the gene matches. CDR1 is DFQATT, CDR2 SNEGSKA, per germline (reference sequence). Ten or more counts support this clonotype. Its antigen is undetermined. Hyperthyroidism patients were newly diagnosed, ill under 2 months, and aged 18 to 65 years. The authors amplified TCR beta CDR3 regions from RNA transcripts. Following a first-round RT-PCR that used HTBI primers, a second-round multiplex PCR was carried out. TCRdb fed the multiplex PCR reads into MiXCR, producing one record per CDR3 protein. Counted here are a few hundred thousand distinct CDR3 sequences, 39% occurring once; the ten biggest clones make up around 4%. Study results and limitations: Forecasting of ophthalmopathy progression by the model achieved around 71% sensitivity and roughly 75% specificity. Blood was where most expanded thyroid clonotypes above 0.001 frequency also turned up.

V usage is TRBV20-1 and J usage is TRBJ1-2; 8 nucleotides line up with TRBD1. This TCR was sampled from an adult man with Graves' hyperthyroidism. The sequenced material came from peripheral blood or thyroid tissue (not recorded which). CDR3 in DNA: TGCAGTGCTGGCAGGACAGGGAGACCCTATGGCTACACCTTC. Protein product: CSAGRTGRPYGYTF.